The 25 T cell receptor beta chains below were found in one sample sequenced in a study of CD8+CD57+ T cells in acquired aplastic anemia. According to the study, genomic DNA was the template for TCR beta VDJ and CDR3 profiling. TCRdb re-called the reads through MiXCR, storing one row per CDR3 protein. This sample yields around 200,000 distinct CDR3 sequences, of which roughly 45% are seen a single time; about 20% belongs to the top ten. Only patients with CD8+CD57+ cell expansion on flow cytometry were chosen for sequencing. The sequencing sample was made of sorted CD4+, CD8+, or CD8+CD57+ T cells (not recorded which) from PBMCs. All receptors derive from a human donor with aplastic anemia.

CDR3 nucleotide sequence: TGTGCCCTACCCAAGGACAGAGATAATTCACCCCTCCACTTT. Protein sequence: CALPKDRDNSPLHF. The rearrangement links TRBV10-3 to TRBJ1-6; possibly TRBD1 for D (6 bases). The CDR3 loop spans 14 amino acids. Germline CDR1 reads ENHRY; CDR2 reads SYGVKD. Trimming stripped 11 bases from V and 5 bases from J, with 16 bases between.

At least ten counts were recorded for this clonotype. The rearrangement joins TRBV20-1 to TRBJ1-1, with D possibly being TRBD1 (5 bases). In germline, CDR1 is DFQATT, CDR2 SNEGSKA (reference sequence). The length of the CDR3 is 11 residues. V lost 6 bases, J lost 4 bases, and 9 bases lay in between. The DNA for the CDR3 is TGCAGTGCCAGGGAGGGCACTGAAGCTTTCTTT. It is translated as CSAREGTEAFF.

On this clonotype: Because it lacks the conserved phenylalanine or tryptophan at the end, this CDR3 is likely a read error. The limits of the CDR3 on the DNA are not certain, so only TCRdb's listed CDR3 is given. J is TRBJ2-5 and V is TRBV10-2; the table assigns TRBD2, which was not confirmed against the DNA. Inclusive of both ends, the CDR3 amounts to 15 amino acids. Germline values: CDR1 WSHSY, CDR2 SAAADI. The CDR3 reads CASSELGGRQETRYL.

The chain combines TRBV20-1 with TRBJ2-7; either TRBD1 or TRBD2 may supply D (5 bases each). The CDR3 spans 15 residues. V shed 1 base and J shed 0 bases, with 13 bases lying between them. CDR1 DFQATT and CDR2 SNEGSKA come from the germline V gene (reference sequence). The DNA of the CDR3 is TGCAGTGCTAGAGTAAGGGACCCACGCTCCTACGAGCAGTACTTC. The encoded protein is CSARVRDPRSYEQYF.

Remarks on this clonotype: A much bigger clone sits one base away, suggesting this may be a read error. The CDR3 bases are TGTACCAGTAGTAAAGGGGCTTTTGACACCGGGGAGCTGTTTTTT. Translation gives CTSSKGAFDTGELFF. The chain uses TRBV19 and TRBJ2-2; the D gene is possibly TRBD1 (5 bases). Germline lookup yields CDR1 LNHDA and CDR2 SQIVND (reference sequence). The CDR3 runs to 15 residues. Full variable domain (missing parts from reference TRBV19 and TRBJ2-2): DGGITQSPKYLFRKEGQNVTLSCEQNLNHDAMYWYRQDPGQGLRLIYYSQIVNDFQKGDIAEGYSVSREKKESFPLTVTSAQKNPTAFYLCTSSKGAFDTGELFFGEGSRLTVL.

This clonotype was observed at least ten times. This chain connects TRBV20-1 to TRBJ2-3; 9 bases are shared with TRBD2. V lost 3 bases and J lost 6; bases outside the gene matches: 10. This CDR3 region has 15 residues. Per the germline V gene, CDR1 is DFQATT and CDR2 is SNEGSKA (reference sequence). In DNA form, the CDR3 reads TGCAGTGCTAGGGACCCGGGACTAGCAACGGATACGCAGTATTTT. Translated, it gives CSARDPGLATDTQYF.

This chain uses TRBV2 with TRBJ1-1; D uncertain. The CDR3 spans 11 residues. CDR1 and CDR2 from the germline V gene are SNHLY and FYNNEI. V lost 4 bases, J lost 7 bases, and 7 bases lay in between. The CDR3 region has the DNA TGTGCCAGCAGTGTGTCCAGTGAAGCTTTCTTT. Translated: CASSVSSEAFF.

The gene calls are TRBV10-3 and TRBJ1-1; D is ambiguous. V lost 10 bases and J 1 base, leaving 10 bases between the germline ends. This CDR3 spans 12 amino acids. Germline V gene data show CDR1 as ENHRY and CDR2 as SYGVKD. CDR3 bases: TGTGCCACCCGAGGAGGGAACACTGAAGCTTTCTTT. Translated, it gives CATRGGNTEAFF.

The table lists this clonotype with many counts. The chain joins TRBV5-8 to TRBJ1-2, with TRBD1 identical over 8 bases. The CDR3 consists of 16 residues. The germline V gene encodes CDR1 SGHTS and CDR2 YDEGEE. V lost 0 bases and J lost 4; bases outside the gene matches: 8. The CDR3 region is CASSLALGQEIYGYTF. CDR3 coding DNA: TGTGCCAGCAGCTTGGCATTGGGACAGGAGATCTATGGCTACACCTTC.

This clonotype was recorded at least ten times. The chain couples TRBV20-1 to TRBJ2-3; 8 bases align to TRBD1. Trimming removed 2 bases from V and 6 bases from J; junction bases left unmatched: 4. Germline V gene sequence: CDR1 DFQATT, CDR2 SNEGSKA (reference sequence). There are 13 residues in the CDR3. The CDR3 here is CSARIRGPDTQYF. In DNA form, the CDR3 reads TGCAGTGCTAGAATCAGGGGGCCTGATACGCAGTATTTT.

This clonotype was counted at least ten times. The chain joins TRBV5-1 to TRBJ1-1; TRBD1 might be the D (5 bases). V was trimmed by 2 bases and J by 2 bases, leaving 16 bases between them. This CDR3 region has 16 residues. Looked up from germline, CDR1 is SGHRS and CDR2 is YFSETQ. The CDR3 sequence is CASSFYSGDRNTEAFF. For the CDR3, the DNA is TGCGCCAGCAGCTTCTACAGTGGGGACCGTAACACTGAAGCTTTCTTT.

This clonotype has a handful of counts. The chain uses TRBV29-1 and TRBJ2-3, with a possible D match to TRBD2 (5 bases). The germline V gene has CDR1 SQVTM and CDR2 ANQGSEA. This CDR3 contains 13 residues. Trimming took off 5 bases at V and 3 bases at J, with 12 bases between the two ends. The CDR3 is CSVRGSSTDTQYF. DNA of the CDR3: TGCAGCGTTCGGGGTTCGTCGACAGATACGCAGTATTTT.

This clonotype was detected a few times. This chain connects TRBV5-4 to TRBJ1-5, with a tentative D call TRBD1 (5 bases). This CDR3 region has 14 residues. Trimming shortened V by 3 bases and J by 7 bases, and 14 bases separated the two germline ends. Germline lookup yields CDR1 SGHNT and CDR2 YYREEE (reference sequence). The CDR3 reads CASSSDPKGQPQHF. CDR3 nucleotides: TGTGCCAGCAGCTCGGACCCAAAGGGGCAGCCCCAGCATTTT. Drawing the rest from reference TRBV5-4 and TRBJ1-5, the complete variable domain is ETGVTQSPTHLIKTRGQQVTLRCSSQSGHNTVSWYQQALGQGPQFIFQYYREEENGRGNFPPRFSGLQFPNYSSELNVNALELDDSALYLCASSSDPKGQPQHFGDGTRLSIL.

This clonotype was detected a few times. This CDR3 is CSASRGGTSEQYF. CDR3 DNA: TGCAGTGCTAGCCGGGGGGGTACCTCCGAGCAGTACTTC. J is TRBJ2-7 and V is TRBV20-1; 8 bases fit TRBD2. After removal of 3 bases from V and 6 bases from J, the junction contained 7 bases not matched to a gene. Looked up from germline, CDR1 is DFQATT and CDR2 is SNEGSKA (reference sequence). This CDR3 comprises 13 residues.

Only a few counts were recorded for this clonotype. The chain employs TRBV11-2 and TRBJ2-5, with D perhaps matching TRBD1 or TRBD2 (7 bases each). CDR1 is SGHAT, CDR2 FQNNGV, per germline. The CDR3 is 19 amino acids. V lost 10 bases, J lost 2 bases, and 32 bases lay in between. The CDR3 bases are TGTGCCAAAGGCAACTGGACAGGCGGGGGCGGGGGCCAACAAGAGACCCAGTACTTC. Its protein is CAKGNWTGGGGGQQETQYF.

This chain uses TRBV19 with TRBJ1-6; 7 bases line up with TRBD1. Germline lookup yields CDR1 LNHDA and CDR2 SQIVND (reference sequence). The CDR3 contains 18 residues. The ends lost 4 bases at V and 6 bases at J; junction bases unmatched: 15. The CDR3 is CASSTGDTGVFPNSPLHF. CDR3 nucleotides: TGTGCCAGTAGTACCGGCGACACAGGGGTTTTCCCTAATTCACCCCTCCACTTT.

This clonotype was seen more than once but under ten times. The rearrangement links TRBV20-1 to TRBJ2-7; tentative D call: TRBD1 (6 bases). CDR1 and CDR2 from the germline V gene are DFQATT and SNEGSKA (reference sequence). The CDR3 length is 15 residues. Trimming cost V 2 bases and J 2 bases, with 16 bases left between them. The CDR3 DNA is TGCAGTGCTAGAAACCCGGGACACCGGACCTACGAGCAGTACTTC. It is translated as CSARNPGHRTYEQYF.

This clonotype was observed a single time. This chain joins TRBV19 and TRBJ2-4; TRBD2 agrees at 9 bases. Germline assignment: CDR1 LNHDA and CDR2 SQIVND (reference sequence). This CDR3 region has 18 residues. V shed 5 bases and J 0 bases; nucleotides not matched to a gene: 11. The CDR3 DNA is TGTGCCAGTAGTCTGGGTAGCGGGGGAGAACTAGCCAAAAACATTCAGTACTTC. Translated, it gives CASSLGSGGELAKNIQYF.

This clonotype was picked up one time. The CDR3 coding sequence is TGCAGTGCTAGCGTAGCGGGGGCAGATACGCAGTATTTT. Translating gives CSASVAGADTQYF. The gene calls are TRBV20-1 and TRBJ2-3, with 9 bases identical to TRBD2. The CDR3 runs 13 residues. Per germline, CDR1 DFQATT and CDR2 SNEGSKA (reference sequence). With 3 bases clipped from V and 4 bases from J, the junction kept 2 bases outside the gene matches.

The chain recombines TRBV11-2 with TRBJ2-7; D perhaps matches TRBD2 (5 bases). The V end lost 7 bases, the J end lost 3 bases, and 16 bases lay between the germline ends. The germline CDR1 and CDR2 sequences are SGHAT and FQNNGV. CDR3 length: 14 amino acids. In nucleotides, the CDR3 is TGTGCCAGCACAAAATCGTCCGGGATCTACGAGCAGTACTTC. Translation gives CASTKSSGIYEQYF.

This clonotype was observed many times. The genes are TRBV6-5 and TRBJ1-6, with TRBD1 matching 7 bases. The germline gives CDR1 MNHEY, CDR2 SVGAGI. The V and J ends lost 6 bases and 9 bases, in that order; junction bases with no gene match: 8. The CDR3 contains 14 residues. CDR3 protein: CASSLTGVTSPLHF. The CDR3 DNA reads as TGTGCCAGCAGCCTTACAGGGGTCACTTCACCCCTCCACTTT.

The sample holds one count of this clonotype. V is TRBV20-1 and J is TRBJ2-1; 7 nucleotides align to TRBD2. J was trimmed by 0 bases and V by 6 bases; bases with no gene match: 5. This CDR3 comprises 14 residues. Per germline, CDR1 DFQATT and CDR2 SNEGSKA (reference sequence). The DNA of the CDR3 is TGCAGTGCGGGGCGGGGGAGCTCCTACAATGAGCAGTTCTTC. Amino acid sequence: CSAGRGSSYNEQFF.

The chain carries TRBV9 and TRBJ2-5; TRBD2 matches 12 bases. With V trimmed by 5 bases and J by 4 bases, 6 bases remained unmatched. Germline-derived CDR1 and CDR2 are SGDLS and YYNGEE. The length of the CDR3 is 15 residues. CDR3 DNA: TGTGCCAGCAGTCCTAGCGGGGGGGGAGTAGAGACCCAGTACTTC. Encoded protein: CASSPSGGGVETQYF.

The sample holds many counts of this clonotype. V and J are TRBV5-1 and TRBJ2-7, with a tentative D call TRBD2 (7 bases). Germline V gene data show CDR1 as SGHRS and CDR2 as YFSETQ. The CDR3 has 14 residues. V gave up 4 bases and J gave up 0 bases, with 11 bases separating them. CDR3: CASSGGGFSYEQYF. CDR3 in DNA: TGCGCCAGCAGCGGCGGGGGCTTCTCCTACGAGCAGTACTTC.

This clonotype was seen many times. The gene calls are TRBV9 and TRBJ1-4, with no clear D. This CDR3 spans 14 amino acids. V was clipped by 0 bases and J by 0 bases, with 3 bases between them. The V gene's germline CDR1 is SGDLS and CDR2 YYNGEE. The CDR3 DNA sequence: TGTGCCAGCAGCGTAGTTGCAACTAATGAAAAACTGTTTTTT. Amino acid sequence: CASSVVATNEKLFF.